Listed here is a single T cell receptor beta chain. Its antigen remains unknown. Use of 60 Vbeta and 13 Jbeta primers characterized the PCR. This table comes from immunoSEQ multiplex PCR, and its TCRdb copy is limited to in-frame clones, with some not included. The sample contains roughly 130,000 clones, about four fifths of which appear only once. The data belong to a study of cytomegalovirus exposure and HLA in healthy donors. General study results and limits: Sequencing likely produced, as an artifact, a cluster of highly shared sequence variants. A later analysis associated roughly 15,000 TCR beta sequences with HLA alleles at a 0.05 false discovery rate.

Germline lookup yields CDR1 MNHEY and CDR2 SVGAGI. The V end lost 2 bases, the J end lost 1 base, and 8 bases lay between the germline ends. The CDR3 is 14 residues long. The TCR originated in a man aged 18 to 30 in good health and CMV-seronegative. The chain joins TRBV6-5 to TRBJ1-1, with D possibly TRBD1 on 6 matching bases. The sample was PBMCs. CDR3 sequence reads: CASSYVTGNTEAFF. The CDR3 bases are TGTGCCAGCAGTTACGTGACAGGGAACACTGAAGCTTTCTTT.